The 2 T cell receptor beta chains presented below share a single source sample, sequenced in a study of long-term antiretroviral therapy in people with HIV. The authors ran the immunoSEQ assay, v3.0, at survey level. Assay: immunoSEQ multiplex PCR; the TCRdb copy retains only in-frame clones and omits some. The table records some 14,000 clones, around 80% of them present only once. Sequenced material: unsorted PBMCs, taken 1.3 years before starting antiretroviral therapy. Receptors were obtained from a man aged 35 to 55 with HIV.

This chain links TRBV19 with TRBJ2-4; D is uncertain. This CDR3 is built from 13 residues. Trimming left V 6 bases short and J 8 bases short, with 14 bases between. Looked up from germline, CDR1 is LNHDA and CDR2 is SQIVND (reference sequence). This CDR3 reads CASSPDEDDIQYF. CDR3 nucleotide sequence: TGTGCCAGTAGCCCGGACGAGGACGACATTCAGTACTTC. Looking up the rest from reference TRBV19 and TRBJ2-4 gives the full variable domain: DGGITQSPKYLFRKEGQNVTLSCEQNLNHDAMYWYRQDPGQGLRLIYYSQIVNDFQKGDIAEGYSVSREKKESFPLTVTSAQKNPTAFYLCASSPDEDDIQYFGAGTRLSVL.

The rearrangement links TRBV9 to TRBJ2-5, with no clear D. V was trimmed by 4 bases and J by 5 bases, leaving 9 bases between them. The CDR3 has 12 residues. Per germline, CDR1 SGDLS and CDR2 YYNGEE. CDR3 coding DNA: TGTGCCAGCAGCCATCCTCGGGAGACCCAGTACTTC. Its protein is CASSHPRETQYF.